These 11 T cell receptor beta chains originate from one sample sequenced in a study of shared clonotypes between healthy human individuals. Some clones are missing from TCRdb's copy, which holds only in-frame ones; the method was immunoSEQ multiplex PCR. Among about 2,500,000 clones listed, around nine tenths were seen once. The sample consisted of naive CD4+ T cells sorted from blood. Subset noted: CD45RA+ positively selected. The receptors stem from a man aged 18 to 29 in good health.

The chain couples TRBV2 to TRBJ2-2, with 9 nucleotides matching TRBD2. The CDR3 consists of 17 residues. Germline loops: CDR1 SNHLY, CDR2 FYNNEI. After removal of 4 bases from V and 6 bases from J, the junction contained 12 bases not matched to a gene. The CDR3: CASSALWASGEAGELFF. CDR3 bases: TGTGCCAGCAGTGCTCTGTGGGCTAGCGGGGAGGCCGGGGAGCTGTTTTTT.

This chain connects TRBV19 to TRBJ2-1; no definite D call. Germline V gives CDR1 LNHDA, CDR2 SQIVND (reference sequence). CDR3 length: 15 amino acids. Trimming left V 4 bases short and J 8 bases short, with 18 bases between. CDR3 sequence reads: CASSRGPTRVDEQFF. The CDR3, as DNA: TGTGCCAGTAGTAGAGGACCCACAAGGGTCGATGAGCAGTTCTTC.

The rearrangement joins TRBV7-9 to TRBJ1-4; D is ambiguous. The germline gives CDR1 SEHNR, CDR2 FQNEAQ (reference sequence). Trimming stripped 5 bases from V and 5 bases from J, with 18 bases between. CDR3 length: 16 residues. The DNA for the CDR3 is TGTGCCAGCAGCAGAGTAGTAGTCAGGAAGAATGAAAAACTGTTTTTT. This encodes CASSRVVVRKNEKLFF.

The chain is built from TRBV4-1 and TRBJ1-3; the D gene is possibly TRBD1 (6 bases). This CDR3 spans 14 amino acids. Germline CDR1 is MGHRA and CDR2 is YSYEKL. Trimming shortened V by 4 bases and J by 4 bases, and 11 bases separated the two germline ends. CDR3 bases: TGCGCCAGCAGCCTCTGGGGGCTGGGAAACACCATATATTTT. Amino acids: CASSLWGLGNTIYF.

The chain joins TRBV19 to TRBJ1-5, with 9 positions matching TRBD1. The germline CDR1 and CDR2 sequences are LNHDA and SQIVND (reference sequence). V trimming: 3 bases; J trimming: 6 bases; junction bases outside the gene matches: 9. There are 16 residues in the CDR3. Here the CDR3 reads CASSMLQGAPGQPQHF. The CDR3 coding sequence is TGTGCCAGTAGTATGTTACAGGGGGCGCCCGGTCAGCCCCAGCATTTT.

The rearrangement uses TRBV6-1 and TRBJ1-6, with D hard to call. CDR1 MNHNS and CDR2 SASEGT come from the germline V gene. The CDR3 has 15 amino acids. V lost 3 bases and J lost 0, with 6 bases in between. CDR3 sequence: CASSDESSYNSPLHF. CDR3 DNA sequence: TGTGCCAGCAGTGACGAAAGCTCCTATAATTCACCCCTCCACTTT.

The V and J genes are TRBV5-6 and TRBJ1-3; D not certain. Germline assignment: CDR1 SGHDT and CDR2 YYEEEE. There are 15 residues in the CDR3. V lost 4 bases to trimming and J lost 3 bases, with 14 bases between them. The CDR3 sequence is CASSPPGVVGNTIYF. The DNA for the CDR3 is TGTGCCAGCAGCCCCCCAGGAGTTGTTGGAAACACCATATATTTT.

The J gene is TRBJ2-2, the V gene TRBV5-1; 7 bases agree with TRBD1. Trimming took 0 bases from V and 6 from J; bases not matched to a gene: 5. The CDR3 extends over 15 amino acids. The V gene's germline CDR1 is SGHRS and CDR2 YFSETQ. CDR3 sequence: CASSLDTGVSGELFF. The CDR3 bases are TGCGCCAGCAGCTTGGATACAGGGGTTTCCGGGGAGCTGTTTTTT.

V usage is TRBV19 and J usage is TRBJ2-1; possibly TRBD2 for D (6 bases). V lost 3 bases, J lost 4 bases, and 16 bases lay in between. Germline V gene lookup returns CDR1 LNHDA and CDR2 SQIVND (reference sequence). This CDR3 is 16 amino acids long. As DNA, the CDR3 is TGTGCCAGTAGTATTCTCACGGCGGGGATATACAATGAGCAGTTCTTC. It translates to CASSILTAGIYNEQFF.

A note on this clone: The sample holds other DNA sequences that translate to the same CDR3. The CDR3 loop reads CAISEDRMGTEAFF. The DNA of the CDR3 is TGTGCCATCAGTGAGGACAGGATGGGCACTGAAGCTTTCTTT. The J gene is TRBJ1-1, the V gene TRBV10-3, with a tentative D call TRBD1 (6 bases). Trimming cost V 2 bases and J 4 bases, with 11 bases left between them. Germline lookup yields CDR1 ENHRY and CDR2 SYGVKD. This CDR3 has 14 amino acids.

The chain carries TRBV18 and TRBJ1-5; D not resolved. V dropped 5 bases and J dropped 0 bases, with 8 bases sitting between them. Germline assignment: CDR1 KGHSH and CDR2 LQKENI. The CDR3 has 14 residues. The CDR3 sequence: CASSNQASNQPQHF. The CDR3 DNA follows: TGTGCCAGCTCAAACCAGGCTAGCAATCAGCCCCAGCATTTT.